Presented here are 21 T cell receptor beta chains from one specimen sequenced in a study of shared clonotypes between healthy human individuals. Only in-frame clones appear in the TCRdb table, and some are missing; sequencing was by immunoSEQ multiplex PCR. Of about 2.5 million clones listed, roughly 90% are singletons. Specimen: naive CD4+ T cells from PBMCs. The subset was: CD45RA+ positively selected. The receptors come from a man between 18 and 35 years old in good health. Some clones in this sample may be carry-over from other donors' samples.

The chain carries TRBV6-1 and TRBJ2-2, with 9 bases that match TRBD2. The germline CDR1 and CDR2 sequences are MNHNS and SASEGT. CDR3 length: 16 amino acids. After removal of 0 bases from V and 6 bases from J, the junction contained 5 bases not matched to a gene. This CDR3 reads CASSEARRLAAGELFF. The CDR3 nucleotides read TGTGCCAGCAGTGAAGCTCGGCGACTAGCGGCCGGGGAGCTGTTTTTT.

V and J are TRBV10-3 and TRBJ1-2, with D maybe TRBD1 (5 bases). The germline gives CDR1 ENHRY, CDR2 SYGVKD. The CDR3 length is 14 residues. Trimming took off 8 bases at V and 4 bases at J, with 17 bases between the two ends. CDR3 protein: CAIAPTDFGYGYTF. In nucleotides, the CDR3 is TGTGCCATCGCCCCGACAGATTTCGGCTATGGCTACACCTTC.

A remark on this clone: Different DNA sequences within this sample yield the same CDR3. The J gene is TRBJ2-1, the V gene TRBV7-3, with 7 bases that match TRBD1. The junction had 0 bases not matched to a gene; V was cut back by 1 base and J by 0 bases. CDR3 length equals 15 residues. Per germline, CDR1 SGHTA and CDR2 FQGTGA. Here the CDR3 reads CASSLRDSSYNEQFF. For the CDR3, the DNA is TGTGCCAGCAGCTTAAGGGACAGCTCCTACAATGAGCAGTTCTTC.

The CDR3 loop reads CASSDPTGSTDTQYF. The CDR3 DNA follows: TGCGCCAGCAGTGATCCGACAGGTTCCACAGATACGCAGTATTTT. J is TRBJ2-3 and V is TRBV10-2; tentatively, D is TRBD1 (6 bases). This CDR3 comprises 15 residues. The ends were cut back, 3 bases at V and 2 bases at J, with 12 bases in the middle. Per germline, CDR1 WSHSY and CDR2 SAAADI.

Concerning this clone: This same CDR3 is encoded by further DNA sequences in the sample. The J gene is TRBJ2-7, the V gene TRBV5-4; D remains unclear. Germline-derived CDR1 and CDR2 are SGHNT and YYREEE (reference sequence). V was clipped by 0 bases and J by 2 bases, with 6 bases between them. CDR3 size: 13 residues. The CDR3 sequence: CASSLDRTYEQYF. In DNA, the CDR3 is TGTGCCAGCAGCTTGGATAGAACCTACGAGCAGTACTTC.

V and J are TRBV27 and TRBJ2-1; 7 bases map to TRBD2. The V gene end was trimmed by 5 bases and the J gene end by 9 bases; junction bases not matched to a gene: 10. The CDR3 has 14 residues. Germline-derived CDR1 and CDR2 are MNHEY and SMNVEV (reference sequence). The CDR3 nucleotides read TGTGCCAGCAGTCCCGTCAGCGGGGCCGGTGAGCAGTTCTTC. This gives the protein CASSPVSGAGEQFF.

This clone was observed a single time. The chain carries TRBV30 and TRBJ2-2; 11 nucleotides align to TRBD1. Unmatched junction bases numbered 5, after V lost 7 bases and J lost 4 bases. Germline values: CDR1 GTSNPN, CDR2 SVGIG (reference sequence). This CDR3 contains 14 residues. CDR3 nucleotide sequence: TGTGCCTCCCGGACAGGGGGCGGCACCGGGGAGCTGTTTTTT. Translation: CASRTGGGTGELFF.

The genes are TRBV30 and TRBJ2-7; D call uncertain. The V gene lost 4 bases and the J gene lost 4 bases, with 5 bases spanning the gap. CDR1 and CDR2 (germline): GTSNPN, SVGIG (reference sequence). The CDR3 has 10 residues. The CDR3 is CAWTGYEQYF. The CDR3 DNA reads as TGTGCCTGGACAGGATACGAGCAGTACTTC.

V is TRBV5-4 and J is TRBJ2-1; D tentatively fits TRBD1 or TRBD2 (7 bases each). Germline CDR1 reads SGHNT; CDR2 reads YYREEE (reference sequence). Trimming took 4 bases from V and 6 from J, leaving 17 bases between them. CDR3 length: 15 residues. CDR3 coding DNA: TGTGCCAGCAGCCAGGGGGGGGAGCAGGCCAATGAGCAGTTCTTC. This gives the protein CASSQGGEQANEQFF.

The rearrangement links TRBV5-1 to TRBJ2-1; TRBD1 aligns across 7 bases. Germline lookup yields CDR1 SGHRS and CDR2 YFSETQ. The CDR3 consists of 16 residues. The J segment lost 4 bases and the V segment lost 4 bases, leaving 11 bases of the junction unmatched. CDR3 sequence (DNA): TGCGCCAGCAGCACTCGACCGGGACAGACTTACAATGAGCAGTTCTTC. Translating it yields CASSTRPGQTYNEQFF. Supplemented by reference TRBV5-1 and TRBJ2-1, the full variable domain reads KAGVTQTPRYLIKTRGQQVTLSCSPISGHRSVSWYQQTPGQGLQFLFEYFSETQRNKGNFPGRFSGRQFSNSRSEMNVSTLELGDSALYLCASSTRPGQTYNEQFFGPGTRLTVL.

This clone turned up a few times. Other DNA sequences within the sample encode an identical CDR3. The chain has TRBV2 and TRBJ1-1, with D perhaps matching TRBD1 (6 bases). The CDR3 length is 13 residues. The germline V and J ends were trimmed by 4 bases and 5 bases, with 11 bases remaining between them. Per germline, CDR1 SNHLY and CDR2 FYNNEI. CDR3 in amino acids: CASSVRGGTEAFF. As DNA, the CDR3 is TGTGCCAGCAGTGTGAGGGGGGGGACTGAAGCTTTCTTT.

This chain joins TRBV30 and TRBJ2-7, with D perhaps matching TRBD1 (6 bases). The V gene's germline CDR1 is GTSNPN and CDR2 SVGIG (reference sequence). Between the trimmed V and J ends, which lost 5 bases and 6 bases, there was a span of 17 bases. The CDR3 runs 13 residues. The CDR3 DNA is TGTGCCTGGTCTTCCGCACAGGGAGCCGAGCAGTACTTC. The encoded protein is CAWSSAQGAEQYF.

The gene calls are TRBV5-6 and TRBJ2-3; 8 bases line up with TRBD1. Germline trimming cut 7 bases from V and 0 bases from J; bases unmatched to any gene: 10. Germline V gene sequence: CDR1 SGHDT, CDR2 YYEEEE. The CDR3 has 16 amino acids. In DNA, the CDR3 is TGTGCCAGCCGAGGACAGGGCATCTCTAGCACAGATACGCAGTATTTT. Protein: CASRGQGISSTDTQYF. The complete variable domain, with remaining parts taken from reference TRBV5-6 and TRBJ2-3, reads DAGVTQSPTHLIKTRGQQVTLRCSPKSGHDTVSWYQQALGQGPQFIFQYYEEEERQRGNFPDRFSGHQFPNYSSELNVNALLLGDSALYLCASRGQGISSTDTQYFGPGTRLTVL.

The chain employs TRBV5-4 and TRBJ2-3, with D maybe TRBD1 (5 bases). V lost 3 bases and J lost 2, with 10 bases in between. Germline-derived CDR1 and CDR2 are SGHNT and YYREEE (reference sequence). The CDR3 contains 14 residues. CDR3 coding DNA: TGTGCCAGCAGCTACGAGACAGCCACAGATACGCAGTATTTT. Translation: CASSYETATDTQYF.

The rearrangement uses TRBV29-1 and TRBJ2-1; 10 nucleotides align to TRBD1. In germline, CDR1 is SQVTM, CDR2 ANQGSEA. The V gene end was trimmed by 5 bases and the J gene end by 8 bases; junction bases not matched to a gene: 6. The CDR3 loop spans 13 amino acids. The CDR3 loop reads CSVMGQGNDEQFF. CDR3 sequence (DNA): TGCAGCGTTATGGGACAGGGGAACGATGAGCAGTTCTTC.

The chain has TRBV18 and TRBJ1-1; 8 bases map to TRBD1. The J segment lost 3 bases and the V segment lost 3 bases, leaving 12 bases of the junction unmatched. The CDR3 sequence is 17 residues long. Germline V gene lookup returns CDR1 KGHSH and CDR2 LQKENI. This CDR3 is CASSPPQGRGRDTEAFF. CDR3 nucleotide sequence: TGTGCCAGCTCACCGCCTCAGGGCAGGGGGCGAGACACTGAAGCTTTCTTT. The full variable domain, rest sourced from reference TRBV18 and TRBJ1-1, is NAGVMQNPRHLVRRRGQEARLRCSPMKGHSHVYWYRQLPEEGLKFMVYLQKENIIDESGMPKERFSAEFPKEGPSILRIQQVVRGDSAAYFCASSPPQGRGRDTEAFFGQGTRLTVV.

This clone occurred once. CDR3 residues: CSAYDRVYPPFF. The CDR3 DNA reads as TGCAGCGCTTATGACAGGGTCTATCCCCCGTTCTTC. The chain joins TRBV29-1 to TRBJ2-1, with TRBD1 matching over 7 bases. The V and J ends lost 7 bases and 15 bases, in that order; junction bases with no gene match: 15. The CDR3 has 12 residues. The germline V gene has CDR1 SQVTM and CDR2 ANQGSEA.

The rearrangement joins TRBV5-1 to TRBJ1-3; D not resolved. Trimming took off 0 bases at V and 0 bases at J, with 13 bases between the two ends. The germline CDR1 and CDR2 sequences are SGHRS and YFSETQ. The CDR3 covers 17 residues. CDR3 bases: TGCGCCAGCAGCTTGGTGACATCTACCCTCTCTGGAAACACCATATATTTT. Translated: CASSLVTSTLSGNTIYF.

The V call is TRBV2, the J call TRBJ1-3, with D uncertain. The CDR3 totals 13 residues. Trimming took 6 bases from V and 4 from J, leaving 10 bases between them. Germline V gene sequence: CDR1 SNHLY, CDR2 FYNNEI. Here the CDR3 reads CASRREEGNTIYF. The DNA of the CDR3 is TGTGCCAGCAGGAGGGAAGAAGGAAACACCATATATTTT.

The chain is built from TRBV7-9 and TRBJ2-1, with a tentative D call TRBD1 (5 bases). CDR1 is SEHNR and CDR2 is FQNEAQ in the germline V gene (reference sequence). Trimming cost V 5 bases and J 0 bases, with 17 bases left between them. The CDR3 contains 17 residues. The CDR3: CASSLGVLTSSYNEQFF. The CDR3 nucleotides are TGTGCCAGCAGCCTAGGGGTGCTTACGAGCTCCTACAATGAGCAGTTCTTC.

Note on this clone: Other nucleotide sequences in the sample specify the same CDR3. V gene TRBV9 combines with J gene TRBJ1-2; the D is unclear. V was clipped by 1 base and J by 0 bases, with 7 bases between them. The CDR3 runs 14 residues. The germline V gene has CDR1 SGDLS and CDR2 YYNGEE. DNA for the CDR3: TGTGCCAGCAGCGTATCCGGAGCTAACTATGGCTACACCTTC. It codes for CASSVSGANYGYTF.